The following is a T cell receptor (beta chain) sequence with its context. Antigen: not known. This record comes from a study of T cell responses to AZD1222 COVID-19 vaccine. Study conclusions and caveats: Just a handful of people given AZD1222 tested seropositive at baseline.

Assay used: immunoSEQ multiplex PCR; TCRdb lists only in-frame clones, some missing. The table shows about 85,000 clones, with 80% to 90% occurring only once. V gave up 3 bases and J gave up 4 bases, with 3 bases separating them. Germline V gene sequence: CDR1 SGHNT, CDR2 YENEEA. The CDR3 runs 12 residues. The starting material was peripheral blood, obtained on day 0 of AZD1222 vaccination. This receptor was obtained from an adult in good health. The rearrangement joins TRBV11-3 to TRBJ2-2; no clear D. The CDR3 bases are TGTGCCAGCAGCTTCAGCACCGGGGAGCTGTTTTTT. Its translation is CASSFSTGELFF.